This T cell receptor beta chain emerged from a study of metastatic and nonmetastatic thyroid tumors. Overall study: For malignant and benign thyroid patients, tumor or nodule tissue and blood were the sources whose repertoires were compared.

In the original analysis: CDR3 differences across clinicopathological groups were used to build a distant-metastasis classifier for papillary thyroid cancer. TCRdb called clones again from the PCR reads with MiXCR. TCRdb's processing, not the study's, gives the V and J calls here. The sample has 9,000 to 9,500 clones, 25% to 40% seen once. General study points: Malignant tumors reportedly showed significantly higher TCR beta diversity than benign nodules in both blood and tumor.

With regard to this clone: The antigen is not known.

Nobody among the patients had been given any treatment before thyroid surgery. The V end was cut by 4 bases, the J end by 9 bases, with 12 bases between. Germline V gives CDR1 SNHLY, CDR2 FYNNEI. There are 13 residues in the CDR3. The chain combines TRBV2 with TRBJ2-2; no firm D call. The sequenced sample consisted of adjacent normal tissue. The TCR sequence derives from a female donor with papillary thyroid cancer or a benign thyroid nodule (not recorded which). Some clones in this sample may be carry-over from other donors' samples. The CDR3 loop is CASSASLDRELFF. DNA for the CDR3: TGTGCCAGCAGTGCCTCCCTCGACCGGGAGCTGTTTTTT.